This is a list of T cell receptor beta chains from one sample in a study of vaccination and CD4 T cells after COVID-19. These receptors have no known antigen. TCRdb ran MiXCR on the PCR reads and lists one entry per CDR3 protein. Of 15,000 to 20,000 distinct CDR3 sequences in the sample, 60% to 70% were seen once. The material sequenced was CD4+ T cells from blood, cultured in vitro. Receptors originate from a human donor who had recovered from COVID-19. Each CDR3 is given with its conserved first and last residue. For some rows the clone size is stated as once, few or many, or as a class when expanded; others skip it.

TRBV6-5	17	NA	TRBJ1-2	CASSYIQRDRGPYGYTF
TRBV2	13	NA	TRBJ1-1	CANSPGVWAEAFF
TRBV20-1	13	few	TRBJ2-1	CSARVGSYNEQFF
TRBV24-1	15	NA	TRBJ1-5	CATSDPGYSNQPQHF
TRBV15	20	NA	TRBJ2-2	CATSLPPGLAGGPATGELFF
TRBV10-3	14	NA	TRBJ1-2	CAILSTGLGYGYTF
TRBV4-3	15	NA	TRBJ1-1	CASSQEGTGHTEAFF
TRBV10-1	17	NA	TRBJ1-1	CASSEWGQTGVNTEAFF
TRBV29-1	13	once	TRBJ1-2	CSVDGQGGYGYTF
TRBV20-1	13	NA	TRBJ2-4	CSAPEVKLNIQYF
TRBV28	15	NA	TRBJ1-4	CASRPHRTGAEKLFF
TRBV7-2	16	NA	TRBJ2-4	CASSLQGQGGKNIQYF
TRBV6-2/TRBV6-3	12	NA	TRBJ2-7	CASSAGIYEQYF
TRBV18	14	once	TRBJ1-1	CASSPYGENTEAFF
TRBV7-2	16	NA	TRBJ2-5	CASSRGRRGGRETQYF
TRBV20-1	15	NA	TRBJ2-5	CSARDPSGSGETQYF
TRBV12-3/TRBV12-4	14	NA	TRBJ1-1	CASSSLQGWTEAFF
TRBV11-3	13	NA	TRBJ2-1	CASSSDRENEQFF
TRBV5-1	15	NA	TRBJ1-5	CASSPGQGFNQPQHF
TRBV20-1	10	NA	TRBJ2-5	CSAYQETQYF
TRBV15	15	few	TRBJ2-3	CATRSSGVSTDTQYF
TRBV24-1	15	few	TRBJ2-5	CATSDDRGAGETQYF